Described below is a single TCR beta chain sequence and its context. This sample is drawn from a study of blood T cell repertoires in COVID-19. The assay was immunoSEQ multiplex PCR, and TCRdb's table has in-frame clones only and misses some. The table shows more than 250,000 clones, with 85% occurring only once. The sequenced sample was peripheral blood. The receptor was derived from a man aged 45 to 65 with active or convalescent COVID-19.

The CDR3 bases are TGTGCCAGCAGCGAGACAGGGCCTAATCAGCCCCAGCATTTT. Its translation is CASSETGPNQPQHF. V is TRBV3-1 (or the pseudogene TRBV3-2) and J is TRBJ1-5, with 7 positions matching TRBD1. The CDR3 is 14 amino acids. After removal of 5 bases from V and 4 bases from J, the junction contained 5 bases not matched to a gene. Germline-derived CDR1 and CDR2 are LGHDT and YNNKEL (reference sequence).